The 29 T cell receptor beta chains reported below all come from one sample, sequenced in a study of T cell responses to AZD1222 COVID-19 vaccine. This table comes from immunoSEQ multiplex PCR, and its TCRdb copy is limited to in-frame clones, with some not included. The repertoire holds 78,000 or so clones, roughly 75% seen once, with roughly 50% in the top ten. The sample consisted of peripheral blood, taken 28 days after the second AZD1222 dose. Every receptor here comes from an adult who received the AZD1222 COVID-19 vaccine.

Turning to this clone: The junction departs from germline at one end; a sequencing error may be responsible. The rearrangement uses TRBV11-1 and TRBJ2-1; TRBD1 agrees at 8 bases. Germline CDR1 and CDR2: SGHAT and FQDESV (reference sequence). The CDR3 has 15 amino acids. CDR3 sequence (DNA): TGTGCCAGCAGCTCCCCCGGACAGGGTGCCTCCTTGATGATCTTC. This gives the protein CASSSPGQGASLMIF.

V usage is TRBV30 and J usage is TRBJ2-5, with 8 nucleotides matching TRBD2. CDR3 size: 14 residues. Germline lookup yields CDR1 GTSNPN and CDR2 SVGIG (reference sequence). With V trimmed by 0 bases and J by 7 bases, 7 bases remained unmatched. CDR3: CAWSVPGGLGTQYF. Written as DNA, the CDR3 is TGTGCCTGGAGTGTACCGGGGGGGCTAGGGACCCAGTACTTC.

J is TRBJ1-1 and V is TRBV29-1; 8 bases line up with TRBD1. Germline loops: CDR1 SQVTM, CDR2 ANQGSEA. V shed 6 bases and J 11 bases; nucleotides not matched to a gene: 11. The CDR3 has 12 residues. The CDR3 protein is CSVPGGSRVAFF. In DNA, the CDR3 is TGCAGCGTCCCAGGGGGCTCCAGAGTGGCTTTCTTT. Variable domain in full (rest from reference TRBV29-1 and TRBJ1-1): SAVISQKPSRDICQRGTSLTIQCQVDSQVTMMFWYRQQPGQSLTLIATANQGSEATYESGFVIDKFPISRPNLTFSTLTVSNMSPEDSSIYLCSVPGGSRVAFFGQGTRLTVV.

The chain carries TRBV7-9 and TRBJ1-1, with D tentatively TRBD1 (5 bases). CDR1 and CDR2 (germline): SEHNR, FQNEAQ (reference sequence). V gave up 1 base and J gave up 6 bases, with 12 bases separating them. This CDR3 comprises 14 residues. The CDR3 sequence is CASSLELWDSEAFF. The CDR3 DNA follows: TGTGCCAGCAGCTTAGAGCTATGGGACTCTGAAGCTTTCTTT.

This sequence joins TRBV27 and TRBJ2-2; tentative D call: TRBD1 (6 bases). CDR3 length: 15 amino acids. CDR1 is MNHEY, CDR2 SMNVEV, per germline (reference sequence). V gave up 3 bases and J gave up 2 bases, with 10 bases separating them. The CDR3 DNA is TGTGCCAGCAGTTTCCTAGGGGGAAACACCGGGGAGCTGTTTTTT. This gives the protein CASSFLGGNTGELFF.

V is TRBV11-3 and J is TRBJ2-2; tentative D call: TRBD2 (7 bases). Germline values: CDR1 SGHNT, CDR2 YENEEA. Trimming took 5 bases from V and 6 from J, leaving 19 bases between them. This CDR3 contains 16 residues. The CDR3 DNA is TGTGCCAGCAGCCCGGTGGGGGGGGCGCATGCCGGGGAGCTGTTTTTT. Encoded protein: CASSPVGGAHAGELFF.

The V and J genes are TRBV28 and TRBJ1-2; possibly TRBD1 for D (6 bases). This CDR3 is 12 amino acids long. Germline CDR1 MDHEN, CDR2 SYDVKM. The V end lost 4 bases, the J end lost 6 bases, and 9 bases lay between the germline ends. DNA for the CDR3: TGTGCCAGCAGTTCCACAGGGAATGGCTACACCTTC. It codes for CASSSTGNGYTF.

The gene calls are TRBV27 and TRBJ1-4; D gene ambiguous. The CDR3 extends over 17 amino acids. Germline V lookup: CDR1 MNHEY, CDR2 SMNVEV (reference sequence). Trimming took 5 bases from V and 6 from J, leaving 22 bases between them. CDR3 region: CASSPARFPNLYEKLFF. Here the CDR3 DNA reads TGTGCCAGCAGTCCCGCCCGGTTCCCTAATCTTTATGAAAAACTGTTTTTT.

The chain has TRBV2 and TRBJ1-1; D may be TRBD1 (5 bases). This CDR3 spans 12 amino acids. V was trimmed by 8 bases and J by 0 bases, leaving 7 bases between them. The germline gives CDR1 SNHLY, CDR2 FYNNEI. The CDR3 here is CASEGLNTEAFF. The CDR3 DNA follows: TGTGCCAGCGAGGGGCTGAACACTGAAGCTTTCTTT. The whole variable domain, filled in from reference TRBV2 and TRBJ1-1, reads EPEVTQTPSHQVTQMGQEVILRCVPISNHLYFYWYRQILGQKVEFLVSFYNNEISEKSEIFDDQFSVERPDGSNFTLKIRSTKLEDSAMYFCASEGLNTEAFFGQGTRLTVV.

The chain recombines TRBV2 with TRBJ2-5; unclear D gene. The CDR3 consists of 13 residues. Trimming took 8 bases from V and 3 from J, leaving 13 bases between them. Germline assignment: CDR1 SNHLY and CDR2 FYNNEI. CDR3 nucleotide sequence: TGTGCCAGCGATGCGGCGGCCAAAGAGACCCAGTACTTC. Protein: CASDAAAKETQYF.

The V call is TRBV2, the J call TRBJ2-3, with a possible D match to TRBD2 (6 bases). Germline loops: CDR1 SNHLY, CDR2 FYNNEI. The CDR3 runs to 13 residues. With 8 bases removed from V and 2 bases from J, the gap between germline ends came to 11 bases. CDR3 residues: CASRDLLTDTQYF. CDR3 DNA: TGTGCCAGCCGGGACTTACTCACAGATACGCAGTATTTT.

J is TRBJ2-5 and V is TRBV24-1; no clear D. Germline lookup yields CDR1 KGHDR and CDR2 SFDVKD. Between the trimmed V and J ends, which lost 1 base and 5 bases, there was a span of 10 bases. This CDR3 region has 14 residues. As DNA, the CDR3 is TGTGCCACCAGTGATTTTTCTAGTTCCGAGACCCAGTACTTC. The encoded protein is CATSDFSSSETQYF.

The CDR3 region has the DNA TGTGCCAGCAGCACAAGAGGCGGATTGAACACTGAAGCTTTCTTT. Residues: CASSTRGGLNTEAFF. The chain carries TRBV7-9 and TRBJ1-1; D is ambiguous. This CDR3 region has 15 residues. V dropped 5 bases and J dropped 0 bases, with 13 bases sitting between them. Germline V gene lookup returns CDR1 SEHNR and CDR2 FQNEAQ (reference sequence).

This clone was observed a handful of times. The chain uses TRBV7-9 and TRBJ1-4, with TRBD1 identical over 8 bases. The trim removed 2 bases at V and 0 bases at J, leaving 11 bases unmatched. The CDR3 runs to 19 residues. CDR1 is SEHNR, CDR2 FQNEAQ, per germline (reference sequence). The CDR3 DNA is TGTGCCAGCAGCTTAAGGGACAGGAGCAAACTCACAACTAATGAAAAACTGTTTTTT. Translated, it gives CASSLRDRSKLTTNEKLFF.

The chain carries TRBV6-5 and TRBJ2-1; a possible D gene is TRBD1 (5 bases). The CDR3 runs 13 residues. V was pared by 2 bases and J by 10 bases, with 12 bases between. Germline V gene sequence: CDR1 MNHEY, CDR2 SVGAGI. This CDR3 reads CASSYPGPGEQFF. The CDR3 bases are TGTGCCAGCAGTTACCCTGGTCCAGGGGAGCAGTTCTTC.

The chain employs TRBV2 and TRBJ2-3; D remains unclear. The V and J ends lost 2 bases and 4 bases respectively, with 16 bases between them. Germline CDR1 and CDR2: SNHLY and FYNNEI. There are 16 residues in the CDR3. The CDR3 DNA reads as TGTGCCAGCAGTGAATGGTCGCTTGGACCTGCAGATACGCAGTATTTT. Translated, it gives CASSEWSLGPADTQYF.

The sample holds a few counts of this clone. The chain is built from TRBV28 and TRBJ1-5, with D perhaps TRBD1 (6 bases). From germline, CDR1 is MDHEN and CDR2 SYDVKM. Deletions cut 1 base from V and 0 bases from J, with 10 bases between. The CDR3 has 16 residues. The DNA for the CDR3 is TGTGCCAGCAGTTTATACGTGGACAGTAGCAATCAGCCCCAGCATTTT. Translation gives CASSLYVDSSNQPQHF.

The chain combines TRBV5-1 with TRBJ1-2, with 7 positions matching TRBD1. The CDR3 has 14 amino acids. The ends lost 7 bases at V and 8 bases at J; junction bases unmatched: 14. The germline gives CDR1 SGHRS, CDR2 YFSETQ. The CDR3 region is CASRFESNRGGYTF. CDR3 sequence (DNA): TGCGCCAGCCGGTTTGAGAGTAACAGGGGCGGCTACACCTTC.

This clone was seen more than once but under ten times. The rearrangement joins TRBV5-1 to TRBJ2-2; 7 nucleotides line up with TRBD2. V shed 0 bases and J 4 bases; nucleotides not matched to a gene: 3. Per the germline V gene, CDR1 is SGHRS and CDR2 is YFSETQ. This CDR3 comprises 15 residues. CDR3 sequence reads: CASSLEPSGTGELFF. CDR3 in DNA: TGCGCCAGCAGCTTGGAGCCTAGCGGCACCGGGGAGCTGTTTTTT.

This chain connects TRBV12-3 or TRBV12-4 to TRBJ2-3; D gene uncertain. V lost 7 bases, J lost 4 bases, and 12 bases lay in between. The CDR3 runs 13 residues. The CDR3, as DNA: TGTGCCAGCAATCCCCCGGCGGCAGATACGCAGTATTTT. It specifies CASNPPAADTQYF.

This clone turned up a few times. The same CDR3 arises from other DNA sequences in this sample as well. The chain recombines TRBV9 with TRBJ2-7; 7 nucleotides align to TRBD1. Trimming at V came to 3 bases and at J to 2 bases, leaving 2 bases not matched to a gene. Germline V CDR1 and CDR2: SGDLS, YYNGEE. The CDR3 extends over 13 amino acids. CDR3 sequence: CASSGQGAYEQYF. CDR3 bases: TGTGCCAGCAGCGGACAGGGAGCCTACGAGCAGTACTTC.

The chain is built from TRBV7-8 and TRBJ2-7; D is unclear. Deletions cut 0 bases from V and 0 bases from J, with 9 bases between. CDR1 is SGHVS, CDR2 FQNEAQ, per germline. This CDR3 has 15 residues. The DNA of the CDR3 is TGTGCCAGCAGCTTAGCGGACGACGGCTCCTACGAGCAGTACTTC. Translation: CASSLADDGSYEQYF.

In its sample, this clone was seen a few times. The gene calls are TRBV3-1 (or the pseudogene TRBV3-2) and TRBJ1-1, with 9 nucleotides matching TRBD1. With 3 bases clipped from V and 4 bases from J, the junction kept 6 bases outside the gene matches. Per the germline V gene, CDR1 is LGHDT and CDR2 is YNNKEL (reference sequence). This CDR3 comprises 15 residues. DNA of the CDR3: TGTGCCAGCAGCCAGGGGACAGGGAAAGGCACTGAAGCTTTCTTT. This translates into CASSQGTGKGTEAFF.

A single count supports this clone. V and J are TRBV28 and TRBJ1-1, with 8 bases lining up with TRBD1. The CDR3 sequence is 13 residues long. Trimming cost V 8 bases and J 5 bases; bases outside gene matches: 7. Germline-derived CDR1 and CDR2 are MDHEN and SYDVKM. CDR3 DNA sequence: TGTGCCAGCGTGGCAGGGGGCCGGACTGAAGCTTTCTTT. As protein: CASVAGGRTEAFF.

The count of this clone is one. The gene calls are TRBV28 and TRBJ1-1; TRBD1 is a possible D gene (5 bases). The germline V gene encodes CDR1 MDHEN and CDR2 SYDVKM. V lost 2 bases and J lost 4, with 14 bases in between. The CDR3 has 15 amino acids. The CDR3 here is CASSLRGQGGTEAFF. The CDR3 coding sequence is TGTGCCAGCAGTTTACGCGGGCAGGGTGGCACTGAAGCTTTCTTT.

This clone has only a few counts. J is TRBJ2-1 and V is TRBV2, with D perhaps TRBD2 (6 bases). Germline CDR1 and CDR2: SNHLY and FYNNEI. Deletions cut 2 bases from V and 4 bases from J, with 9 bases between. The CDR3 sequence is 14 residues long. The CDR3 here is CASSETAGYNEQFF. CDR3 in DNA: TGTGCCAGCAGTGAAACGGCGGGATACAATGAGCAGTTCTTC.

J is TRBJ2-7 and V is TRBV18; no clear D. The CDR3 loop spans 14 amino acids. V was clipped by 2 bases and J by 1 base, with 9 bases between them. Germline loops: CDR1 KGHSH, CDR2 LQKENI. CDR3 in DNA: TGTGCCAGCTCACCAAGACAAGGTTCCTACGAGCAGTACTTC. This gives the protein CASSPRQGSYEQYF. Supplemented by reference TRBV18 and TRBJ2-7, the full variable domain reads NAGVMQNPRHLVRRRGQEARLRCSPMKGHSHVYWYRQLPEEGLKFMVYLQKENIIDESGMPKERFSAEFPKEGPSILRIQQVVRGDSAAYFCASSPRQGSYEQYFGPGTRLTVT.

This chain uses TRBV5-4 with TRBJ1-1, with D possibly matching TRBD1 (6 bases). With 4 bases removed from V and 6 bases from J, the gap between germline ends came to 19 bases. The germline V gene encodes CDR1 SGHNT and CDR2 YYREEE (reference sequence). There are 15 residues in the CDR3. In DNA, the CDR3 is TGTGCCAGCAGCCCGGACAGCCAGCCGGGAGCTGAAGCTTTCTTT. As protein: CASSPDSQPGAEAFF.

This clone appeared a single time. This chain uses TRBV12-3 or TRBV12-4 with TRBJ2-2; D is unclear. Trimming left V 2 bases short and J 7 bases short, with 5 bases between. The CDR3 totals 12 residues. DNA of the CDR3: TGTGCCAGCAGTTTACAGGTCGGGGAGCTGTTTTTT. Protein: CASSLQVGELFF.